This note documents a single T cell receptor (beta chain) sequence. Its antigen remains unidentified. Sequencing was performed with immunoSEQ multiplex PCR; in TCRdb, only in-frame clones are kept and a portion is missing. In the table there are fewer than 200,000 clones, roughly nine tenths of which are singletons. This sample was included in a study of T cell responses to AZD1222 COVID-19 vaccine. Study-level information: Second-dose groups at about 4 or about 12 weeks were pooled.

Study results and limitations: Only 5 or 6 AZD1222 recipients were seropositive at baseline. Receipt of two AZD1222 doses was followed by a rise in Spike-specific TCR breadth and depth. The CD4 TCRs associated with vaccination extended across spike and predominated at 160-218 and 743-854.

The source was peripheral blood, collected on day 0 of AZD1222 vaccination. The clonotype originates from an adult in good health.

CDR3 loop: CASSPYPGGTTEAFF. For the CDR3, the DNA is TGTGCCAGCAGTCCCTACCCGGGGGGAACCACTGAAGCTTTCTTT. The genes are TRBV27 and TRBJ1-1; perhaps TRBD1 as D (5 bases). With 5 bases removed from V and 4 bases from J, the gap between germline ends came to 17 bases. CDR3 size: 15 residues. Germline assignment: CDR1 MNHEY and CDR2 SMNVEV (reference sequence).